The 11 T cell receptor beta chains given below trace back to one sample, sequenced in a study of blood T cell repertoires in COVID-19 (dated by TCRdb to 2018 to 2020). Library preparation was by the immunoSEQ multiplex PCR assay. This is the immuneACCESS table as TCRdb keeps it, with only in-frame sequences that have V and J called. A part of the clones is gone; compared with another copy, unresolved V genes explain less than half, and the rest is unexplained. The sample contains 35,000 to 50,000 clones, about nine tenths of them found a single time. 3.5% to 4.5% of the sample is taken by the ten largest. Input material: peripheral blood. The receptors derive from a human donor in a cohort sampled during active COVID-19.

This chain joins TRBV7-9 and TRBJ1-3; 8 positions match TRBD1. V was clipped by 4 bases and J by 4 bases; unmatched bases: 6. The CDR3 sequence is 15 residues long. Germline lookup yields CDR1 SEHNR and CDR2 FQNEAQ (reference sequence). The CDR3 sequence: CASSSNTGGGNTIYF. The CDR3 nucleotides read TGTGCCAGCAGCTCTAATACAGGGGGGGGAAACACCATATATTTT.

This sequence joins TRBV4-3 and TRBJ1-2; the match to TRBD1 covers 7 bases. CDR1 is LGHNA and CDR2 is YSLEER in the germline V gene. There are 15 residues in the CDR3. Losses at the gene ends were 0 bases for V and 4 bases for J; bases not matched to a gene: 5. In DNA, the CDR3 is TGCGCCAGCAGCCAAGATGCAGGGGGAGGCTATGGCTACACCTTC. Protein product: CASSQDAGGGYGYTF.

V and J are TRBV5-1 and TRBJ1-1, with a weak D call TRBD1 (6 bases). The CDR3 sequence is 14 residues long. V shed 5 bases and J shed 5 bases, with 16 bases lying between them. The V gene's germline CDR1 is SGHRS and CDR2 YFSETQ. CDR3 amino acids: CASSQVRGGTEAFF. CDR3 sequence (DNA): TGCGCCAGCAGTCAAGTCAGGGGTGGAACTGAAGCTTTCTTT.

This clone was observed once. This chain links TRBV5-1 with TRBJ2-3; D ambiguous. V lost 5 bases to trimming and J lost 5 bases, with 15 bases between them. CDR3 length: 14 amino acids. Germline CDR1 SGHRS, CDR2 YFSETQ. The CDR3 spells CASSNAQTGDTQYF. CDR3 DNA sequence: TGCGCCAGCAGTAACGCCCAAACTGGAGATACGCAGTATTTT.

This chain links TRBV9 with TRBJ2-7; TRBD2 matches at 7 bases. The CDR3 spans 15 residues. J was trimmed by 3 bases and V by 5 bases; bases with no gene match: 11. Germline V gives CDR1 SGDLS, CDR2 YYNGEE. CDR3 sequence: CASSTLGGGIYEQYF. The CDR3 bases are TGTGCCAGCAGTACGTTGGGGGGAGGGATCTACGAGCAGTACTTC.

J is TRBJ2-7 and V is TRBV15, with TRBD1 matching 11 bases. The CDR3 contains 17 residues. The germline gives CDR1 LNHNV, CDR2 YYDKDF (reference sequence). V was clipped by 3 bases and J by 2 bases; unmatched bases: 9. The DNA for the CDR3 is TGTGCCACCAGCAGGAATCTCCGGGACAGGGGGGCCTACGAGCAGTACTTC. This gives the protein CATSRNLRDRGAYEQYF.

This chain uses TRBV6-1 with TRBJ1-6; D is ambiguous. Germline CDR1 MNHNS, CDR2 SASEGT. This CDR3 has 15 residues. V lost 0 bases and J 7 bases, leaving 10 bases between the germline ends. This CDR3 is CASSEASGLNSPLHF. CDR3 sequence (DNA): TGTGCCAGCAGTGAAGCATCCGGTCTCAATTCACCCCTCCACTTT.

The chain recombines TRBV6-5 with TRBJ2-2; the match to TRBD1 covers 9 bases. V dropped 7 bases and J dropped 6; count of bases not matched to a gene: 9. The CDR3 consists of 15 residues. Germline V gives CDR1 MNHEY, CDR2 SVGAGI. CDR3 sequence: CASTPGTGISGELFF. In DNA form, the CDR3 reads TGTGCCAGCACCCCCGGGACAGGGATCTCCGGGGAGCTGTTTTTT.

The V call is TRBV10-3, the J call TRBJ1-3; no clear D gene. Between the trimmed V and J ends, which lost 2 bases and 0 bases, there was a span of 11 bases. Germline loops: CDR1 ENHRY, CDR2 SYGVKD. CDR3 length: 16 amino acids. The CDR3 sequence is CAISEVGSPSGNTIYF. The CDR3 DNA reads as TGTGCCATCAGTGAGGTCGGGAGCCCCTCTGGAAACACCATATATTTT.

V and J are TRBV5-1 and TRBJ2-2, with D possibly TRBD2 on 5 matching bases. Germline V lookup: CDR1 SGHRS, CDR2 YFSETQ. V dropped 0 bases and J dropped 0 bases, with 9 bases sitting between them. The CDR3 loop spans 16 amino acids. Written as DNA, the CDR3 is TGCGCCAGCAGCTTGGTGTCCGGGGCGAACACCGGGGAGCTGTTTTTT. Protein: CASSLVSGANTGELFF.

The V gene is TRBV5-4, the J gene TRBJ2-4, with D tentatively TRBD2 (6 bases). CDR1 and CDR2 (germline): SGHNT, YYREEE (reference sequence). The length of the CDR3 is 17 residues. V was clipped by 2 bases and J by 0 bases, with 15 bases between them. CDR3 DNA: TGTGCCAGCAGCTTATCGATGGGGGACTTAGCCAAAAACATTCAGTACTTC. As protein: CASSLSMGDLAKNIQYF.